This is a list of T cell receptor beta chains from one sample in a study of blood T cell repertoires in COVID-19. This table comes from immunoSEQ multiplex PCR, and its TCRdb copy is limited to in-frame clones, with some not included. The data hold 55,000 to 65,000 clones, with 75% to 95% observed a single time. Sequenced: peripheral blood. These receptor sequences come from a man aged 60-69 years with acute or convalescent COVID-19. The CDR3 runs from the conserved cysteine through the conserved F or W. The D gene is left open where the match is weak. Clone size is not always given. Where it is, it says once, few, many or a class for expanded clones.

abundance	d_gene	j_gene	v_gene	CDR3nt	CDR3aa
few	.	TRBJ1-4	TRBV11-1	TGTGCCAGCAGCTTTGACCGGACAGTACCAGAAAAACTGTTTTTT	CASSFDRTVPEKLFF
.	TRBD1	TRBJ1-4	TRBV9	TGTGCCAGCAGCGTAGGGACAGGGGAAAAACTGTTTTTT	CASSVGTGEKLFF
.	TRBD2	TRBJ2-1	TRBV4-3	TGCGCCAGCAGCCGCAAGACTAGCGGGTACAATGAGCAGTTCTTC	CASSRKTSGYNEQFF
.	TRBD2	TRBJ2-7	TRBV6-5	TGTGCCACCGGGACTAGCGGAGGCTACGAGCAGTACTTC	CATGTSGGYEQYF
.	.	TRBJ2-2	TRBV6-2/TRBV6-3	TGTGCCAGCAGTTACTCAACGGGAGCAGGTCCCGGGGAGCTGTTTTTT	CASSYSTGAGPGELFF
few	.	TRBJ1-1	TRBV2	TGTGCCAGCAGTGGCGGGACTATTGAAGCTTTCTTT	CASSGGTIEAFF
.	TRBD1	TRBJ2-7	TRBV2	TGTGCCAGCAGTTTAGACAGGGGTACCTACGAGCAGTACTTC	CASSLDRGTYEQYF
.	TRBD1	TRBJ2-1	TRBV9	TGTGCCAGCAGCGTAGAGGGGACAGGCGTCTCCTACAATGAGCAGTTCTTC	CASSVEGTGVSYNEQFF
.	TRBD1	TRBJ1-3	TRBV6-4	TGTGCCATTCGTCGACAGGGACAATTAAACACCATATATTTT	CAIRRQGQLNTIYF
.	.	TRBJ2-1	TRBV6-2/TRBV6-3	TGTGCCAGCAGTTCGAGTCGTTCAGGGTTCTTC	CASSSSRSGFF
.	TRBD1	TRBJ2-6	TRBV9	TGTGCCAGCAGCGTCGGGACAGGAGCCGGGGCCAACGTCCTGACTTTC	CASSVGTGAGANVLTF
.	.	TRBJ2-1	TRBV19	TGTGCCAGTAGCGCAACGGGTGAGCAGTTCTTC	CASSATGEQFF
.	TRBD2	TRBJ2-1	TRBV2	TGTGCCAGCACCCAGCGGGGCCGTGAGCAGTTCTTC	CASTQRGREQFF
once	.	TRBJ2-5	TRBV28	TGTGCCAGCAGTGCCATCTTCCCTAGCGAGACCCAAGAGACCCAGTACTTC	CASSAIFPSETQETQYF
.	.	TRBJ2-1	TRBV3-1/TRBV3-2	TGTGCCAGCAGTCAACAGGGCCGCTCCTACAATGAGCAGTTCTTC	CASSQQGRSYNEQFF
once	.	TRBJ1-5	TRBV6-2/TRBV6-3	TGTGCCAGCAGTTCCCGGGCGGGGCGCGAACAGCCCCAGCATTTT	CASSSRAGREQPQHF
.	.	TRBJ2-1	TRBV9	TGTGCCAGCAGCGTAGTAGGGGGAGGGAGCTCCAATGAGCAGTTCTTC	CASSVVGGGSSNEQFF
.	TRBD2	TRBJ2-1	TRBV6-4	TGTGCCAGCAGTGACTCTGGACTAGCGGGAGAGAATGAGCAGTTCTTC	CASSDSGLAGENEQFF
.	.	TRBJ2-4	TRBV28	TGTGCCAGCAGCCAATTCCTCCAGGGACGGGGGTTCGCCAAAAACATTCAGTACTTC	CASSQFLQGRGFAKNIQYF
.	TRBD2	TRBJ2-7	TRBV20-1	TGCAGTGCTAGTTCCCTAGCGGGACCCTACGAGCAGTACTTC	CSASSLAGPYEQYF
.	.	TRBJ1-5	TRBV15	TGTGCCACCAGACCGGGACATACGAATCAGCCCCAGCATTTT	CATRPGHTNQPQHF
.	TRBD2	TRBJ2-3	TRBV11-3	TGTGCCAGCAGCAAGGGACTAGCGGGAGGGCCGGGTGATACGCAGTATTTT	CASSKGLAGGPGDTQYF
.	TRBD1	TRBJ1-4	TRBV28	TGTGCCAGCAGTCAGACGACAGGGCTGGGGGAAAAACTGTTTTTT	CASSQTTGLGEKLFF
.	TRBD1	TRBJ1-1	TRBV11-3	TGTGCCAGCAGCCCTCCGGGACAGCCGAACACTGAAGCTTTCTTT	CASSPPGQPNTEAFF
.	.	TRBJ1-5	TRBV5-8	TGTGCCAGCAGCGGAGTCAGGGTAGGTGGGCCCCAGCATTTT	CASSGVRVGGPQHF
.	.	TRBJ1-2	TRBV6-5	TGTGCCAGCAGTTCCGGGAAGTCCTATGGCTACACCTTC	CASSSGKSYGYTF
.	TRBD2	TRBJ2-5	TRBV7-3	TGTGCCAGCAGCTTAGCGGGAGGGCCTACAGAGACCCAGTACTTC	CASSLAGGPTETQYF
.	TRBD1	TRBJ1-2	TRBV19	TGTGCCAGTAGTATCGAACAGGGGGCGAACTATGGCTACACCTTC	CASSIEQGANYGYTF
.	TRBD2	TRBJ2-7	TRBV27	TGTGCCAGCATTGAACGGGTGGGGACTAGCGGGAATAGGGCCTACGAGCAGTACTTC	CASIERVGTSGNRAYEQYF
.	.	TRBJ1-5	TRBV30	TGTGCCTGGAGTTTTGCAGGGGGCAATCAGCCCCAGCATTTT	CAWSFAGGNQPQHF